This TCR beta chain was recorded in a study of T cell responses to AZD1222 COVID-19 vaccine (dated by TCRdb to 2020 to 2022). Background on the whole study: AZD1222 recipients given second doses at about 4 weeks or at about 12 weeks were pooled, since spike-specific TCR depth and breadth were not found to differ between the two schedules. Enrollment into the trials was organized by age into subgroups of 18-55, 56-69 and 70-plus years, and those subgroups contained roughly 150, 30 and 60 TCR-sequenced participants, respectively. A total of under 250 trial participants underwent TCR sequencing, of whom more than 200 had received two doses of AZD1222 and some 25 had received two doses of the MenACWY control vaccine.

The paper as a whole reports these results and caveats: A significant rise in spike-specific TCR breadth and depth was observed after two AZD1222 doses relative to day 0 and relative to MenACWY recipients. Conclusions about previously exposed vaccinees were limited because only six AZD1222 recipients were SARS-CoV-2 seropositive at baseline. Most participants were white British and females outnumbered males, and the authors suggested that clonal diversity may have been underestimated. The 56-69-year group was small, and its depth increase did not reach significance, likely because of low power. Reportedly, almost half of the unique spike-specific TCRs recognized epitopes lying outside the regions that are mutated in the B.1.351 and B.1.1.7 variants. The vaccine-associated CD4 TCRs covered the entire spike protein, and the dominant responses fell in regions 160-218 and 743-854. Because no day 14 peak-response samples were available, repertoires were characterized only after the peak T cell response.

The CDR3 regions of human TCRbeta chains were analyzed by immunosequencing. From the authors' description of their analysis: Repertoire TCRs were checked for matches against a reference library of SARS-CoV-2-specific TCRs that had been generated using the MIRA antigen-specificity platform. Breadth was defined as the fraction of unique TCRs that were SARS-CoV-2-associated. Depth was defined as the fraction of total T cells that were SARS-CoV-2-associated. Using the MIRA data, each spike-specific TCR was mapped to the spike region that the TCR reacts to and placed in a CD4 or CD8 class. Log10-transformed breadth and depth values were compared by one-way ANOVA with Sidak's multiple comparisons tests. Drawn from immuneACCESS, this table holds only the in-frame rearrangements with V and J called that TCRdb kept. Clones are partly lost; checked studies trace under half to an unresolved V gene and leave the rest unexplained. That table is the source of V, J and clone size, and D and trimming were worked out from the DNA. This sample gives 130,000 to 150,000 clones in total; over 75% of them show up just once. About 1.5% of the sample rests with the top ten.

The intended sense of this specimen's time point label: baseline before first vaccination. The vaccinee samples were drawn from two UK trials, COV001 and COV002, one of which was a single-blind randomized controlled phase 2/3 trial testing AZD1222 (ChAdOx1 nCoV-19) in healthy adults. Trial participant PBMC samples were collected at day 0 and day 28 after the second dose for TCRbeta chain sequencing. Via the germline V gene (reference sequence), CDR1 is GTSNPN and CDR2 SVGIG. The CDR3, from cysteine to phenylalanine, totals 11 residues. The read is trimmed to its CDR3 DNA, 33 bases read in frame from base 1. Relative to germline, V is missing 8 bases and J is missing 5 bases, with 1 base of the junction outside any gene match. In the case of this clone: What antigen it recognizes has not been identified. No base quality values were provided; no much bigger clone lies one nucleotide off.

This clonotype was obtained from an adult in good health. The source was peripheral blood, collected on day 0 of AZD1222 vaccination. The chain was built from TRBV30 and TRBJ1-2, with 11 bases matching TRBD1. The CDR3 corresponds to CAGTGGYGYTF. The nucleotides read TGTGCCGGGACAGGGGGTTATGGCTACACCTTC.